The 14 T cell receptor beta chains listed next were all sequenced from one sample in a study of blood T cell repertoires in COVID-19 (dated by TCRdb to the early 2020s). The protocol used for the library was the immunoSEQ multiplex PCR assay. Here the immuneACCESS table is served through TCRdb, limited to in-frame sequences with V and J called. Missing clones are a known gap in these copies; in checked studies unresolved V genes cover under half, and the rest lacks a known reason. Counted in this sample were under 350,000 clones; approximately 83% of them appeared once. In total, the top ten clones hold roughly 4.2% of the sample. Sequencing was carried out using PBMCs or T cells enriched from blood (not recorded which). All receptors derive from a woman between 35 and 50 years old with acute COVID-19.

V is TRBV5-8 and J is TRBJ1-1; 7 bases are shared with TRBD1. V dropped 2 bases and J dropped 4; count of bases not matched to a gene: 5. The CDR3 sequence is 14 residues long. CDR1 is SGHTS, CDR2 YDEGEE, per germline. As DNA, the CDR3 is TGTGCCAGCAGCTTAGACAGGGACATCACTGAAGCTTTCTTT. The encoded protein is CASSLDRDITEAFF. Drawing the rest from reference TRBV5-8 and TRBJ1-1, the complete variable domain is EAGVTQSPTHLIKTRGQQATLRCSPISGHTSVYWYQQALGLGLQFLLWYDEGEERNRGNFPPRFSGRQFPNYSSELNVNALELEDSALYLCASSLDRDITEAFFGQGTRLTVV.

This chain joins TRBV15 and TRBJ2-2; 8 positions match TRBD1. The CDR3 length is 14 residues. CDR1 is LNHNV, CDR2 YYDKDF, per germline (reference sequence). Unmatched junction bases numbered 6, after V lost 7 bases and J lost 5 bases. The DNA for the CDR3 is TGTGCCACCACCCAGGGGGCCTATACCGGGGAGCTGTTTTTT. Its protein product is CATTQGAYTGELFF.

The chain links TRBV19 to TRBJ1-2; possible D gene TRBD1, 6 bases. The V gene's germline CDR1 is LNHDA and CDR2 SQIVND (reference sequence). The V end was cut by 5 bases, the J end by 4 bases, with 26 bases between. The CDR3 is 18 residues long. CDR3 amino acids: CASSPSWGRRPKFYGYTF. In nucleotides, the CDR3 is TGTGCCAGTAGTCCGTCTTGGGGGCGACGCCCCAAGTTCTATGGCTACACCTTC.

The chain is built from TRBV4-1 and TRBJ1-1; D is uncertain. The CDR3 length is 15 residues. Per germline, CDR1 MGHRA and CDR2 YSYEKL. Trimming removed 0 bases from V and 4 bases from J, with 12 bases in between. The CDR3 DNA sequence: TGCGCCAGCAGCCAAGAGGGGTGGGGAGGCACTGAAGCTTTCTTT. Translating it yields CASSQEGWGGTEAFF.

The gene calls are TRBV3-1 (or the pseudogene TRBV3-2) and TRBJ1-5, with D unclear. V shed 0 bases and J shed 6 bases, with 6 bases lying between them. Germline V gene sequence: CDR1 LGHDT, CDR2 YNNKEL (reference sequence). CDR3 length: 13 residues. The chain's CDR3 is CASSQEKSQPQHF. The CDR3, as DNA: TGTGCCAGCAGCCAAGAGAAGAGTCAGCCCCAGCATTTT.

V gene TRBV5-1 combines with J gene TRBJ2-1, with 10 bases fitting TRBD2. CDR1 is SGHRS, CDR2 YFSETQ, per germline. The V segment lost 4 bases and the J segment 7 bases; nucleotides outside the gene matches: 14. This CDR3 comprises 17 residues. In DNA form, the CDR3 reads TGCGCCAGCAGCCCGACCCTACTAGCGGGATCTTGGAATGAGCAGTTCTTC. Translation: CASSPTLLAGSWNEQFF.

This chain connects TRBV13 to TRBJ2-1; 11 bases map to TRBD2. Losses at the gene ends were 5 bases for V and 0 bases for J; bases not matched to a gene: 12. From germline, CDR1 is PRHDT and CDR2 FYEKMQ (reference sequence). CDR3 length: 19 residues. The CDR3 DNA sequence: TGTGCCAGCAGCCACGGGACTAGCGGAACCTTTAGCTCCTACAATGAGCAGTTCTTC. Amino acid sequence: CASSHGTSGTFSSYNEQFF.

V is TRBV4-1 and J is TRBJ2-5, with TRBD2 matching 10 bases. Germline V gene lookup returns CDR1 MGHRA and CDR2 YSYEKL. The junction had 7 bases not matched to a gene; V was cut back by 1 base and J by 2 bases. This CDR3 has 17 residues. The CDR3 coding sequence is TGCGCCAGCAGCCAAGCGGGATTAGCGGGGGGACAAGAGACCCAGTACTTC. Its translation is CASSQAGLAGGQETQYF.

This clone was counted once. The V call is TRBV24-1, the J call TRBJ1-2; D gene uncertain. V lost 4 bases, J lost 7 bases, and 12 bases lay in between. CDR1 is KGHDR, CDR2 SFDVKD, per germline. The CDR3 covers 13 residues. The CDR3 sequence: CATSDMMNGGYTF. DNA of the CDR3: TGTGCCACCAGTGACATGATGAACGGTGGCTACACCTTC.

The CDR3 sequence is CASSLRQGKTYGYTF. The CDR3 bases are TGTGCCAGCAGCTTGCGACAGGGAAAGACCTATGGCTACACCTTC. The rearrangement links TRBV13 to TRBJ1-2; 7 nucleotides match TRBD1. J lost 4 bases, V lost 3 bases, and 8 bases had no gene match. In germline, CDR1 is PRHDT, CDR2 FYEKMQ (reference sequence). The CDR3 spans 15 residues.

This chain joins TRBV11-2 and TRBJ1-4; 10 bases are a match to TRBD1. The CDR3 has 15 amino acids. The V segment lost 4 bases and the J segment 7 bases; nucleotides outside the gene matches: 6. CDR1 and CDR2 (germline): SGHAT, FQNNGV. CDR3 coding DNA: TGTGCCAGCAGCTCGGTGACAGGGGGCGGTGAAAAACTGTTTTTT. Encoded protein: CASSSVTGGGEKLFF. Filled out from reference TRBV11-2 and TRBJ1-4, the complete variable domain reads EAGVAQSPRYKIIEKRQSVAFWCNPISGHATLYWYQQILGQGPKLLIQFQNNGVVDDSQLPKDRFSAERLKGVDSTLKIQPAKLEDSAVYLCASSSVTGGGEKLFFGSGTQLSVL.

This chain uses TRBV19 with TRBJ2-5, with a tentative D call TRBD1 (6 bases). The V and J ends lost 4 bases and 0 bases respectively, with 12 bases between them. This CDR3 has 15 amino acids. Germline CDR1 LNHDA, CDR2 SQIVND (reference sequence). The CDR3 region has the DNA TGTGCCAGTAGTAGCTCAACAGGGTACCAAGAGACCCAGTACTTC. It encodes CASSSSTGYQETQYF. Variable domain in full (rest from reference TRBV19 and TRBJ2-5): DGGITQSPKYLFRKEGQNVTLSCEQNLNHDAMYWYRQDPGQGLRLIYYSQIVNDFQKGDIAEGYSVSREKKESFPLTVTSAQKNPTAFYLCASSSSTGYQETQYFGPGTRLLVL.

Comments on this clone: A far larger clone is one base from this, pointing to a likely read error. This chain connects TRBV7-3 to TRBJ2-1, with D possibly TRBD2 on 5 matching bases. This CDR3 spans 12 amino acids. V was cut by 4 bases and J by 6 bases, with 7 bases left in between. The germline V gene has CDR1 SGHTA and CDR2 FQGTGA. This chain's CDR3 is CASSSSGNEQFF. The CDR3 bases are TGTGCCAGCAGCTCGAGCGGCAATGAGCAGTTCTTC.

V usage is TRBV9 and J usage is TRBJ2-3, with 7 bases lining up with TRBD1. Germline V gene lookup returns CDR1 SGDLS and CDR2 YYNGEE. The length of the CDR3 is 14 residues. The trim removed 3 bases at V and 1 base at J, leaving 2 bases unmatched. The CDR3: CASSGTGRTDTQYF. The CDR3, as DNA: TGTGCCAGCAGCGGGACAGGTCGCACAGATACGCAGTATTTT.